The rows below give T cell receptor beta chains drawn from one sample of a study of T cell repertoires in cytomegalovirus infection. TCRdb passed the reads through MiXCR, listing each CDR3 protein once. The sample includes tens of thousands of distinct CDR3 sequences, 33% seen only once; the top ten take 60% to 80%. Their cognate antigens are unknown. Sequences were obtained from PBMCs, sequenced either directly or after in vitro stimulation (not recorded which). These TCRs come from a human donor in good health (CMV status not recorded). Some clones in this sample may be carry-over from other donors' samples. CDR3s include the opening cysteine and the closing phenylalanine or tryptophan. D genes are given only for firm matches. Clone size appears in some rows only: once, few, many, or a class for an expanded clone.

TRBJ2-5 | - | TRBV19 | - | CASSPTVKGETQYF | TGTGCCAGTAGCCCGACCGTCAAAGGGGAGACCCAGTACTTC
TRBJ1-5 | - | TRBV7-8 | few | CASSRYGGNQPQHF | TGTGCCAGCAGCCGCTACGGGGGGAATCAGCCCCAGCATTTT
TRBJ2-3 | - | TRBV20-1 | - | CSASGGTIDTQYF | TGCAGTGCTAGCGGGGGAACCATAGATACGCAGTATTTT
TRBJ1-1 | TRBD1 | TRBV28 | few | CASSLTGGWTEAFF | TGTGCCAGCAGTCTGACAGGGGGCTGGACTGAAGCTTTCTTT
TRBJ1-5 | - | TRBV12-3/TRBV12-4 | - | CASSFGQGSSPQHF | TGTGCCAGCAGTTTCGGGCAGGGATCGTCGCCCCAGCATTTT
TRBJ1-6 | - | TRBV23-1 | once | CASSQSGLINSPLHF | TGCGCCAGCAGTCAATCCGGACTGATTAATTCACCCCTCCACTTT
TRBJ1-5 | - | TRBV19 | - | CASSQGGDQPQHF | TGTGCCAGTTCACAGGGTGGCGATCAGCCCCAGCATTTT
TRBJ2-1 | - | TRBV5-1 | - | CASSLWVAEEQFF | TGCGCCAGCAGCTTGTGGGTAGCGGAAGAGCAGTTCTTC
TRBJ2-7 | TRBD1 | TRBV5-1 | - | CASSLGGTGGYEQYF | TGCGCCAGCAGCTTGGGGGGGACAGGGGGCTACGAGCAGTACTTC
TRBJ2-3 | - | TRBV12-5 | - | CASGLSSYTDTQYF | TGTGCTAGTGGTTTGAGCAGCTACACAGATACGCAGTATTTT
TRBJ1-2 | - | TRBV12-3/TRBV12-4 | - | CASSLGPGDYGYTF | TGTGCCAGCAGTCTCGGGCCGGGGGACTATGGCTACACCTTC
TRBJ1-3 | - | TRBV29-1 | few | CSVRSGNTIYF | TGCAGCGTAAGGAGCGGAAACACCATATATTTT
TRBJ1-1 | - | TRBV6-5 | - | CAPGGGDDGAEAFF | TGTGCCCCGGGGGGGGGCGACGATGGGGCGGAAGCTTTCTTT
TRBJ2-6 | - | TRBV15 | few | CATQRGSGANVLTF | TGTGCCACCCAGAGGGGCTCTGGGGCCAACGTCCTGACTTTC
TRBJ1-1 | - | TRBV27 | - | CASSRGAGEVTEAFF | TGTGCCAGCAGTAGGGGGGCAGGGGAGGTCACTGAAGCTTTCTTT
TRBJ1-1 | - | TRBV6-1 | - | CASTRVGGQTEAFF | TGTGCCAGCACCCGCGTCGGGGGGCAGACTGAAGCTTTCTTT
TRBJ1-3 | - | TRBV18 | - | CASSRDRSGNTIYF | TGTGCCAGCTCACGAGACAGGTCCGGAAACACCATATATTTT
TRBJ1-4 | - | TRBV6-1 | - | CASIPGGATNEKLFF | TGTGCCAGCATCCCGGGGGGGGCAACTAATGAAAAACTGTTTTTT
TRBJ2-1 | - | TRBV12-3/TRBV12-4 | few | CASSLTDSYNEQFF | TGTGCCAGCAGTTTGACAGATTCCTACAATGAGCAGTTCTTC
TRBJ2-1 | TRBD2 | TRBV7-2 | many | CASSSGLAVEQFF | TGTGCCAGCAGCTCGGGACTAGCAGTAGAGCAGTTCTTC
TRBJ2-2 | TRBD1 | TRBV12-3/TRBV12-4 | few | CASSLVDRAIDGELFF | TGTGCCAGCAGTTTAGTGGACAGGGCTATAGACGGGGAGCTGTTTTTT
TRBJ1-6 | - | TRBV28 | - | CASSPGQPNSPLHF | TGTGCCAGCAGCCCTGGACAGCCAAATTCACCCCTCCACTTT
TRBJ1-6 | - | TRBV7-2 | many | CASSLQSSINSPLHF | TGTGCCAGCAGCTTACAGTCCAGCATCAATTCACCCCTCCACTTT
TRBJ2-3 | - | TRBV2 | - | CASSDQISGTQYF | TGTGCCAGCAGTGACCAGATTAGTGGAACGCAGTATTTT
TRBJ1-4 | - | TRBV10-3 | - | CAISESRGTTNEKLFF | TGTGCCATCAGTGAGTCTCGAGGGACAACTAATGAAAAACTGTTTTTT
TRBJ2-3 | - | TRBV4-2 | few | CASSQEPSGSDTQYF | TGTGCCAGCAGCCAAGAACCAAGCGGTTCAGATACGCAGTATTTT
TRBJ2-1 | - | TRBV5-4 | - | CASSFGNEQFF | TGTGCCAGCAGCTTCGGGAATGAGCAGTTCTTC
TRBJ1-1 | TRBD1 | TRBV18 | - | CASSPGRTGVEYTEAFF | TGTGCCAGCTCACCCGGTAGGACAGGGGTGGAGTACACTGAAGCTTTCTTT
TRBJ2-1 | TRBD2 | TRBV19 | few | CASSISAAGDNEQFF | TGTGCCAGTAGTATAAGTGCAGCGGGAGACAATGAGCAGTTCTTC
TRBJ2-7 | - | TRBV6-1 | few | CASRKTGTPPSEQYF | TGTGCCAGCAGAAAAACAGGGACCCCCCCCTCCGAGCAGTACTTC
TRBJ2-2 | TRBD2 | TRBV27 | - | CASSSTSGGRYGELFF | TGTGCCAGCAGTTCAACTAGCGGGGGGCGATACGGGGAGCTGTTTTTT
TRBJ2-6 | - | TRBV19 | few | CASSIASPLGLRSGANVLTF | TGTGCCAGTAGTATAGCAAGCCCGCTAGGTCTGCGCTCTGGGGCCAACGTCCTGACTTTC
TRBJ1-3 | - | TRBV20-1 | - | CSAWSSGNTIYF | TGCAGTGCCTGGAGCTCTGGAAACACCATATATTTT
TRBJ2-1 | - | TRBV19 | - | CASSIRREKDNEQFF | TGTGCCAGTAGTATACGCAGGGAAAAGGACAATGAGCAGTTCTTC
TRBJ2-3 | - | TRBV7-9 | few | CASSTTDTQYF | TGTGCCAGCAGCACCACAGATACGCAGTATTTT
TRBJ2-7 | TRBD2 | TRBV10-3 | few | CAISDPGTRSYEQYF | TGTGCCATCAGTGACCCAGGGACTAGATCCTACGAGCAGTACTTC
TRBJ2-6 | - | TRBV12-3/TRBV12-4 | few | CAIPGTGGANVLTF | TGTGCCATTCCGGGGACGGGGGGGGCCAACGTCCTGACTTTC
TRBJ2-5 | TRBD1 | TRBV20-1 | - | CSATDRGRWSETQYF | TGCAGTGCGACTGACAGGGGGCGATGGTCGGAGACCCAGTACTTC
TRBJ2-1 | - | TRBV6-1 | few | CASGVNEQFF | TGTGCCAGCGGGGTTAATGAGCAGTTCTTC
TRBJ1-2 | - | TRBV7-2 | - | CASRNGYTF | TGTGCCAGCAGGAATGGCTACACCTTC
TRBJ1-1 | TRBD1 | TRBV12-3/TRBV12-4 | few | CASSDRDRGPFF | TGTGCCAGCAGTGACCGGGACAGGGGGCCTTTCTTT
TRBJ2-7 | TRBD1 | TRBV12-3/TRBV12-4 | - | CASSFDRAYEQYF | TGTGCCAGCAGTTTCGACAGGGCGTACGAGCAGTACTTC
TRBJ2-7 | - | TRBV7-2 | few | CASSLYYEQYF | TGTGCCAGCAGCTTATACTACGAGCAGTACTTC
TRBJ2-1 | - | TRBV20-1 | - | CSAREYGTGNEQFF | TGCAGTGCTAGAGAGTATGGAACGGGCAATGAGCAGTTCTTC
TRBJ1-5 | - | TRBV6-6 | - | CASSSLRQSNQPQHF | TGTGCCAGCAGTTCCCTACGACAGAGCAATCAGCCCCAGCATTTT
TRBJ1-1 | TRBD1 | TRBV7-9 | few | CASSLGTGNTEAFF | TGTGCCAGCAGCTTGGGGACAGGGAACACTGAAGCTTTCTTT
TRBJ2-3 | TRBD1 | TRBV7-9 | - | CASSPQARQGPTDTQYF | TGTGCCAGCAGCCCGCAGGCACGACAGGGACCCACAGATACGCAGTATTTT
TRBJ2-5 | - | TRBV7-8 | few | CASSSNDWDSLYQETQYF | TGTGCCAGCAGCTCCAATGACTGGGACTCATTGTACCAAGAGACCCAGTACTTC
TRBJ2-7 | - | TRBV7-8 | many | CASSLRGPLSYEQYF | TGTGCCAGCAGCCTAAGGGGTCCCCTCTCCTACGAGCAGTACTTC
TRBJ1-3 | - | TRBV12-3/TRBV12-4 | - | CASNHPHERYTIYF | TGTGCCAGCAACCACCCCCACGAGAGGTACACCATATATTTT
TRBJ2-1 | - | TRBV7-6 | - | CASSFLAGDEQFF | TGTGCCAGCAGCTTTCTCGCCGGCGATGAGCAGTTCTTC
TRBJ2-2 | TRBD1 | TRBV4-3 | - | CASSQQDRAGTGELFF | TGCGCCAGCAGCCAACAAGACAGGGCTGGCACCGGGGAGCTGTTTTTT
TRBJ2-1 | - | TRBV6-6 | few | CASIQGLSYNEQFF | TGTGCCAGCATACAAGGCCTCTCCTACAATGAGCAGTTCTTC
TRBJ1-2 | TRBD1 | TRBV12-3/TRBV12-4 | - | CASRQGANGYTF | TGTGCCAGTCGACAGGGGGCCAATGGCTACACCTTC
TRBJ2-4 | - | TRBV9 | - | CASSVGEKNIQYF | TGTGCCAGCAGCGTAGGGGAGAAAAACATTCAGTACTTC